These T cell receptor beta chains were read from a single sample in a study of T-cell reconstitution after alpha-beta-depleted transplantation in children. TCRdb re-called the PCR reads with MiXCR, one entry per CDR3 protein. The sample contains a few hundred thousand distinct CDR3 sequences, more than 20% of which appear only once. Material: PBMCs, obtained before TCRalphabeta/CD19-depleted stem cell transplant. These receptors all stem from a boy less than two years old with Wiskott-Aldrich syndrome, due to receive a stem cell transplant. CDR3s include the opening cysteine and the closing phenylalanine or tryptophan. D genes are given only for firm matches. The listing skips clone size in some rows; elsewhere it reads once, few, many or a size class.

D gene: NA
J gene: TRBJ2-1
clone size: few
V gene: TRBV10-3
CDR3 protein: CAISESKTQTYNEQFF
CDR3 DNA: TGTGCCATCAGTGAGTCGAAGACACAGACGTACAATGAGCAGTTCTTC

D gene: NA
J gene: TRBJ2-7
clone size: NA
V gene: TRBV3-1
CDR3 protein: CASSQYQDNIYEQYF
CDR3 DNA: TGTGCCAGCAGCCAATACCAGGACAACATCTACGAGCAGTACTTC

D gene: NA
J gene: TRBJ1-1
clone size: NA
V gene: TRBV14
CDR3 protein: CASSQGIVGIEGTEAFF
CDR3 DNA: TGTGCCAGCAGCCAAGGAATTGTCGGGATAGAAGGCACTGAAGCTTTCTTT

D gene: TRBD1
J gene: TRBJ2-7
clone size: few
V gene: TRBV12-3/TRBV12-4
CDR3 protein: CASSLKGPGQAF
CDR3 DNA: TGTGCCAGCAGTTTAAAGGGCCCGGGACAGGCATTC

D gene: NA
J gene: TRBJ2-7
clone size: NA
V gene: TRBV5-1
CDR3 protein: CASSMTAPSYEQYF
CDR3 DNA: TGCGCCAGCAGCATGACAGCACCCTCCTACGAGCAGTACTTC

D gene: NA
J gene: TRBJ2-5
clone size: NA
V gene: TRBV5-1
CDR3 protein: CASSLRSRAAQYF
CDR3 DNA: TGCGCCAGCAGCTTAAGGTCCAGGGCGGCCCAGTACTTC

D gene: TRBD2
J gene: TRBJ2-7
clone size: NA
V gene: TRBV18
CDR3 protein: CASSPLAGGLLYEQYF
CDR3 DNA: TGTGCCAGCTCACCGCTAGCGGGAGGGCTATTGTACGAGCAGTACTTC

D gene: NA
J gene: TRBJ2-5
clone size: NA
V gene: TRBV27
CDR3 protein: CASSTYKPGTNQETQYF
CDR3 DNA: TGTGCCAGCAGTACGTACAAGCCGGGCACGAACCAAGAGACCCAGTACTTC

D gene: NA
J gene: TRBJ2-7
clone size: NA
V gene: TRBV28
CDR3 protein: CASSGRSGGTYEQYF
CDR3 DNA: TGTGCCAGCAGTGGACGTTCAGGCGGAACCTACGAGCAGTACTTC

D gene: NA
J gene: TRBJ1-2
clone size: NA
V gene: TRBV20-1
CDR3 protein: CSASVPGARNYGYTF
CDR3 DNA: TGCAGTGCCAGCGTCCCAGGAGCCCGTAACTATGGCTACACCTTC

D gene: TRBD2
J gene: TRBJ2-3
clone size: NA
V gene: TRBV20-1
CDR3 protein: CSARKGLAVLTDTQYF
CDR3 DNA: TGCAGTGCTAGAAAGGGACTAGCGGTACTCACAGATACGCAGTATTTT

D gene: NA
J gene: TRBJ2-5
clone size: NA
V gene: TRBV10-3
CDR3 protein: CAISERGYETQYF
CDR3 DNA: TGTGCCATCAGTGAAAGGGGTTATGAGACCCAGTACTTC

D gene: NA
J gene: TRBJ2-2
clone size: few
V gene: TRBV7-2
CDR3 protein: CASSFKGSNTGELFF
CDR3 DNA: TGTGCCAGCAGCTTTAAAGGCTCAAACACCGGGGAGCTGTTTTTT

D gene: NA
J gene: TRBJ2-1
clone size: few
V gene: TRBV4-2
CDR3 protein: CASSQDSGLQSDEQFF
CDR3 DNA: TGTGCCAGCAGCCAAGATTCGGGCTTACAAAGCGATGAGCAGTTCTTC

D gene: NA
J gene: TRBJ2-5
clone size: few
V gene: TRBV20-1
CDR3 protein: CSARDFRTGIETQYF
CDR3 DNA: TGCAGTGCTAGGGACTTTAGAACAGGGATAGAGACCCAGTACTTC

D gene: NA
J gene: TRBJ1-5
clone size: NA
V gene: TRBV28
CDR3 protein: CASSFSIRSQPQHF
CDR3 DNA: TGTGCCAGCAGTTTTTCCATCAGGAGTCAGCCCCAGCATTTT

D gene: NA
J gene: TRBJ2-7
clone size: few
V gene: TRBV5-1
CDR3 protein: CASSLEVAKSYEQYF
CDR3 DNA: TGCGCCAGCAGCTTGGAGGTGGCAAAGTCCTACGAGCAGTACTTC

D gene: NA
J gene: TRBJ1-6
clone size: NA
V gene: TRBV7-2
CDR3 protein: CASSLGPANSPLHF
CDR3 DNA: TGTGCCAGCAGCTTAGGCCCGGCAAATTCACCCCTCCACTTT

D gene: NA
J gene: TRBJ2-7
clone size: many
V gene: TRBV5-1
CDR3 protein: CASSFDGTYEQYF
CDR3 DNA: TGTGCCAGCAGTTTTGACGGGACCTACGAGCAGTACTTC

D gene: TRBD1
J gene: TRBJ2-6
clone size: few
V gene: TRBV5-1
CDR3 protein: CASRFNRGDGANVLTF
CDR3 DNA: TGCGCCAGCAGGTTCAACAGGGGTGACGGGGCCAACGTCCTGACTTTC

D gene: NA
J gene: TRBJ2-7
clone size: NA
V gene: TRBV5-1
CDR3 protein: CASSLGRIPYEQYF
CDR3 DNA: TGCGCCAGCAGCTTGGGGAGGATCCCCTACGAGCAGTACTTC

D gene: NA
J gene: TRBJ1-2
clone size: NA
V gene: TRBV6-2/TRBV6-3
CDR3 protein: CASSPYRGRVPTNPMNYGYTF
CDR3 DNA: TGTGCCAGCAGTCCCTACCGCGGCAGGGTTCCGACCAACCCCATGAACTATGGCTACACCTTC

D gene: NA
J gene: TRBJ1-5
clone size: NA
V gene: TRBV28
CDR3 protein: CASSSERQPQHF
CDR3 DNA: TGTGCCAGCAGTTCTGAGCGTCAGCCCCAGCATTTT

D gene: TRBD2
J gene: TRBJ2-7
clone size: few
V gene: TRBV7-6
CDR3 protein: CASSLGLASSEQYF
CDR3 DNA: TGTGCCAGCAGCTTGGGACTAGCATCATCCGAGCAGTACTTC

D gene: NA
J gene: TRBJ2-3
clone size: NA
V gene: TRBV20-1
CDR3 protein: CSARRFSSPDTQYF
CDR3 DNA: TGCAGTGCTAGAAGGTTCTCCTCACCGGATACGCAGTATTTT

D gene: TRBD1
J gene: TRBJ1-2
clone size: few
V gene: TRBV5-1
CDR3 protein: CASSLGQGAYGYTF
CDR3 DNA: TGTGCCAGCAGCTTAGGCCAGGGGGCCTATGGCTACACCTTC

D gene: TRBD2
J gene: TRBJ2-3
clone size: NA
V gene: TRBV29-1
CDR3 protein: CSVEIVSGRTDTQYF
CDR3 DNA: TGCAGCGTTGAAATTGTTAGCGGGAGAACAGATACGCAGTATTTT

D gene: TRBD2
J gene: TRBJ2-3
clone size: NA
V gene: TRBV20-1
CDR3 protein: CSARAGAQYF
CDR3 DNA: TGCAGTGCTAGGGCGGGAGCGCAGTATTTT

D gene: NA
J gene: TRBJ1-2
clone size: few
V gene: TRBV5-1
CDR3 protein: CASSLVDGDGYTF
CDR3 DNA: TGCGCCAGCAGCTTGGTGGACGGAGATGGCTACACCTTC